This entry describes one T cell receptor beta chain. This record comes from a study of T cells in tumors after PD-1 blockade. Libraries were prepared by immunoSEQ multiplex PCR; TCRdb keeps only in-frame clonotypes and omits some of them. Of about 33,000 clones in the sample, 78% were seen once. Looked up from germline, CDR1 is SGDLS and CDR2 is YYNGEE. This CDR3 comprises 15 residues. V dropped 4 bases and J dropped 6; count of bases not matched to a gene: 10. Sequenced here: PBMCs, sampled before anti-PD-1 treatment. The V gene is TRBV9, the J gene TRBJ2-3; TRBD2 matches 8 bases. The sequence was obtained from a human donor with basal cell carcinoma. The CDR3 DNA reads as TGTGCCAGCAGCCTCGGACTAGCAACCCCGGATACGCAGTATTTT. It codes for CASSLGLATPDTQYF. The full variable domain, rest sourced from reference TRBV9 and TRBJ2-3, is DSGVTQTPKHLITATGQRVTLRCSPRSGDLSVYWYQQSLDQGLQFLIQYYNGEERAKGNILERFSAQQFPDLHSELNLSSLELGDSALYFCASSLGLATPDTQYFGPGTRLTVL.